These 17 T cell receptor beta chains came from one sample sequenced in a study of identical twins' blood T cells. TCRdb reprocessed the 5' RACE reads with MiXCR, giving one entry per CDR3 protein. Of 400,000 or so distinct CDR3 sequences listed, about 28% are singletons. Sequencing input: PBMCs. These receptors all stem from a woman between 18 and 55 years old in good health.

V usage is TRBV18 and J usage is TRBJ1-5; 8 nucleotides agree with TRBD1. The CDR3 is made up of 19 amino acids. The trim removed 4 bases at V and 4 bases at J, leaving 18 bases unmatched. Germline values: CDR1 KGHSH, CDR2 LQKENI. CDR3 DNA sequence: TGTGCCAGCTCACACAGAGAAGTAGGACAGGGATTAGGGAATCAGCCCCAGCATTTT. Amino acid sequence: CASSHREVGQGLGNQPQHF.

The CDR3 here is CSAWDMDKGYTF. CDR3 DNA sequence: TGCAGTGCCTGGGACATGGATAAAGGCTACACCTTC. The chain is built from TRBV20-1 and TRBJ1-2; TRBD1 is a possible D gene (6 bases). Germline values: CDR1 DFQATT, CDR2 SNEGSKA (reference sequence). Trimming removed 6 bases from V and 8 bases from J, with 16 bases in between. This CDR3 is 12 amino acids long.

This clonotype has a handful of counts. The chain carries TRBV14 and TRBJ1-3, with unresolved D. Germline CDR1 is SGHDN and CDR2 is FVKESK. CDR3 size: 11 residues. V lost 4 bases and J lost 7, with 5 bases in between. CDR3 sequence reads: CASSLLNTIYF. In DNA form, the CDR3 reads TGTGCCAGCAGCCTATTGAACACCATATATTTT.

V is TRBV13 and J is TRBJ1-4; tentatively, D is TRBD1 (5 bases). V was clipped by 2 bases and J by 3 bases, with 7 bases between them. This CDR3 has 14 residues. Per the germline V gene, CDR1 is PRHDT and CDR2 is FYEKMQ (reference sequence). Here the CDR3 reads CASSLRRANEKLFF. The CDR3 DNA follows: TGTGCCAGCAGCTTACGCAGGGCTAATGAAAAACTGTTTTTT.

This clonotype occurred many times. The gene calls are TRBV19 and TRBJ2-2; TRBD2 might be the D (5 bases). This CDR3 region has 13 residues. V gave up 3 bases and J gave up 7 bases, with 9 bases separating them. Germline CDR1 and CDR2: LNHDA and SQIVND (reference sequence). The CDR3 is CASSMGDVGELFF. In DNA form, the CDR3 reads TGTGCCAGTAGTATGGGAGACGTCGGGGAGCTGTTTTTT.

This clonotype was counted only a few times. One end of the junction is discordant with germline, which a read error may explain. CDR3 in DNA: TGTGCCAGCAGCCAAGGGGGAGGCTATGGCTACACTTTC. Translated: CASSQGGGYGYTF. The rearrangement uses TRBV14 and TRBJ1-2; D remains unclear. The CDR3 spans 13 residues. Germline values: CDR1 SGHDN, CDR2 FVKESK.

There are many counts of this clonotype. The chain joins TRBV6-6 to TRBJ2-1, with TRBD2 as a possible D gene (6 bases). Trimming removed 6 bases from V and 4 bases from J, with 19 bases in between. The CDR3 consists of 16 residues. Germline V CDR1 and CDR2: MNHNY, SVGAGI (reference sequence). CDR3 loop: CASSDGLAAIYNEQFF. The CDR3, as DNA: TGTGCCAGCAGCGACGGATTAGCGGCCATTTACAATGAGCAGTTCTTC.

This clonotype was observed a handful of times. The DNA for the CDR3 is TGTGCCAGCAGTGAGGGGGCTAACTATGGCTACACCTTC. As protein: CASSEGANYGYTF. This rearrangement joins TRBV2 to TRBJ1-2, with D possibly matching TRBD1 (5 bases). CDR1 and CDR2 (germline): SNHLY, FYNNEI. The CDR3 sequence is 13 residues long. V was trimmed by 3 bases and J by 0 bases, leaving 5 bases between them.

This clonotype came up many times. The V gene is TRBV6-4, the J gene TRBJ2-1; D is possibly TRBD2 (6 bases). From germline, CDR1 is MRHNA and CDR2 SNTAGT. The V and J ends lost 4 bases and 0 bases respectively, with 10 bases between them. CDR3 length equals 15 residues. CDR3 amino acids: CASSVAGSSYNEQFF. The CDR3 region has the DNA TGTGCCAGCAGTGTCGCGGGAAGCTCCTACAATGAGCAGTTCTTC.

This clonotype has a handful of counts. This chain links TRBV2 with TRBJ1-6; D gene unclear. V lost 6 bases to trimming and J lost 8 bases, with 14 bases between them. The germline CDR1 and CDR2 sequences are SNHLY and FYNNEI. The CDR3 is made up of 14 amino acids. As DNA, the CDR3 is TGTGCCAGCAGGGAGGTTCTTTTTGATTCACCCCTCCACTTT. Translation gives CASREVLFDSPLHF.

The genes are TRBV19 and TRBJ1-6; D is ambiguous. Trimming shortened V by 3 bases and J by 5 bases, and 8 bases separated the two germline ends. The CDR3 is made up of 14 amino acids. Germline lookup yields CDR1 LNHDA and CDR2 SQIVND (reference sequence). DNA of the CDR3: TGTGCCAGTAGTATTATGGGTGATAATTCACCCCTCCACTTT. Amino acid sequence: CASSIMGDNSPLHF. Full variable domain (missing parts from reference TRBV19 and TRBJ1-6): DGGITQSPKYLFRKEGQNVTLSCEQNLNHDAMYWYRQDPGQGLRLIYYSQIVNDFQKGDIAEGYSVSREKKESFPLTVTSAQKNPTAFYLCASSIMGDNSPLHFGNGTRLTVT.

The chain joins TRBV28 to TRBJ1-2; no firm D call. The V end lost 3 bases, the J end lost 1 base, and 18 bases lay between the germline ends. Germline V lookup: CDR1 MDHEN, CDR2 SYDVKM. CDR3 size: 17 residues. The CDR3 DNA sequence: TGTGCCAGCAGTTTGCCTCTTCGACGGACCCTTAACTATGGCTACACCTTC. It encodes CASSLPLRRTLNYGYTF.

A word on this clonotype: The junction shows a germline mismatch at one end, possibly a read error. The genes are TRBV2 and TRBJ1-4; D might be TRBD1 (5 bases). The CDR3 spans 14 residues. In germline, CDR1 is SNHLY, CDR2 FYNNEI. CDR3 in DNA: TGTGGCAGCAGTGAAATGGGGGTCCGTGAAAAACTGTTTTTT. Its translation is CGSSEMGVREKLFF. The entire variable domain, with the rest obtained from reference TRBV2 and TRBJ1-4, is as follows: EPEVTQTPSHQVTQMGQEVILRCVPISNHLYFYWYRQILGQKVEFLVSFYNNEISEKSEIFDDQFSVERPDGSNFTLKIRSTKLEDSAMYFCGSSEMGVREKLFFGSGTQLSVL.

This chain's CDR3 is CASSRQGLVNYGYTF. Written as DNA, the CDR3 is TGCGCCAGCAGTCGACAGGGTCTCGTGAACTATGGCTACACCTTC. The rearrangement uses TRBV10-2 and TRBJ1-2; the match to TRBD1 covers 7 bases. Germline V gives CDR1 WSHSY, CDR2 SAAADI. The V and J ends lost 5 bases and 2 bases, in that order; junction bases with no gene match: 8. The CDR3 covers 15 residues.

This clonotype was seen many times. J is TRBJ2-2 and V is TRBV6-5; TRBD2 is a possible D gene (6 bases). The CDR3 is made up of 15 amino acids. V was trimmed by 7 bases and J by 3 bases, leaving 15 bases between them. Germline V gives CDR1 MNHEY, CDR2 SVGAGI. The CDR3 is CASTRDFYHTGELFF. As DNA, the CDR3 is TGTGCCAGCACCCGGGACTTCTACCACACCGGGGAGCTGTTTTTT.

The rearrangement uses TRBV7-2 and TRBJ2-7, with D tentatively TRBD1 (5 bases). The CDR3 is made up of 21 amino acids. The V gene's germline CDR1 is SGHTA and CDR2 FQGNSA. The V gene lost 2 bases and the J gene lost 3 bases, with 32 bases spanning the gap. The CDR3 reads CASSLFLIAPRGRNPFYEQYF. The CDR3 DNA is TGTGCCAGCAGCTTATTTTTGATCGCACCTAGGGGCCGCAATCCCTTCTACGAGCAGTACTTC.

A remark on this clonotype: This may be a read error: a much more frequent sequence differs by one nucleotide. V gene TRBV20-1 combines with J gene TRBJ1-5; tentatively, D is TRBD1 (5 bases). The CDR3 runs to 14 residues. Germline-derived CDR1 and CDR2 are DFQATT and SNEGSKA (reference sequence). The CDR3 loop reads CNARMGPINQPQHF. In nucleotides, the CDR3 is TGCAATGCTAGAATGGGACCGATCAATCAGCCCCAGCATTTT.